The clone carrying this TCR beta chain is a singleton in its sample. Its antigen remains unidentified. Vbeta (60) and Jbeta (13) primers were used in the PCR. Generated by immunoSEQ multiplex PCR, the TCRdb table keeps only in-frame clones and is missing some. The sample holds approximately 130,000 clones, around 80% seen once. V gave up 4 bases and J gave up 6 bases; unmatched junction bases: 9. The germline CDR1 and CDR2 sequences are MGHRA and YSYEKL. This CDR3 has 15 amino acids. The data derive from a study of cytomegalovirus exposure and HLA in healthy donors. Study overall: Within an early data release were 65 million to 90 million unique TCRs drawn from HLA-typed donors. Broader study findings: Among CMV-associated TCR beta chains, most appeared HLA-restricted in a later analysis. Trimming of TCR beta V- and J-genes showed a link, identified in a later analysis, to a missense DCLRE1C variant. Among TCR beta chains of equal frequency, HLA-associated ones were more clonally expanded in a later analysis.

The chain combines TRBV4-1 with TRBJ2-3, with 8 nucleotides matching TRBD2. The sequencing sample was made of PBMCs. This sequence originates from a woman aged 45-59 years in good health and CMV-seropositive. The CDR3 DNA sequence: TGCGCCAGCAGCCGGGTTAGCGGGATGGCGGATACGCAGTATTTT. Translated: CASSRVSGMADTQYF.